This is a list of T cell receptor beta chains from one sample in a study of siplizumab effects on memory and regulatory T cells. The repertoire was sequenced with immunoSEQ multiplex PCR; TCRdb's copy has only in-frame clones and lacks some. The profile shows some 120,000 clones, less than 95% of them singletons. Sequenced sample: non-Treg CD4+ T cells sorted from blood. The receptors stem from a human donor in good health. Both conserved end residues are part of each CDR3. Each record gives: J gene, clone size, D gene, V gene, CDR3 protein, CDR3 DNA. A D gene is named only where the DNA matches it firmly. Clone size is shown for a subset of rows, as once, few, many or a class of expanded clone.

TRBJ2-4 . TRBD1 TRBV6-6 CASTRTGQNIQYF TGTGCCAGCACCAGGACAGGACAAAACATTCAGTACTTC
TRBJ2-3 . TRBD1 TRBV18 CASSPYGTGGTDTQYF TGTGCCAGCTCACCCTACGGGACAGGGGGCACAGATACGCAGTATTTT
TRBJ2-7 . . TRBV12-2 CASAPGQEAYEQYF TGTGCAAGTGCACCGGGACAGGAAGCCTACGAGCAGTACTTC
TRBJ2-5 . . TRBV27 CASSRYIQETQYF TGTGCCAGCAGCCGGTATATACAAGAGACCCAGTACTTC
TRBJ2-1 . . TRBV29-1 CSVEGNSYNEQFF TGCAGCGTTGAGGGGAATTCTTACAATGAGCAGTTCTTC
TRBJ2-3 . TRBD2 TRBV9 CASSVATGGRGEDTQYF TGTGCCAGCAGCGTAGCTACGGGGGGGCGAGGTGAGGATACGCAGTATTTT
TRBJ2-1 . . TRBV30 CAWSGGGEQFF TGTGCCTGGAGTGGCGGTGGTGAGCAGTTCTTC
TRBJ1-1 . . TRBV6-1 CASRTPTSNTEAFF TGTGCCAGCAGGACCCCGACCTCTAACACTGAAGCTTTCTTT
TRBJ1-1 . . TRBV5-1 CASSQLTSGETEAFF TGCGCCAGCAGCCAACTGACCTCTGGCGAGACTGAAGCTTTCTTT
TRBJ2-1 once . TRBV11-3 CASSQGALYNEQFF TGTGCCAGCAGCCAAGGAGCCCTCTACAATGAGCAGTTCTTC
TRBJ2-4 . . TRBV9 CASSRRAQENIQYF TGTGCCAGCAGTAGAAGGGCGCAAGAAAACATTCAGTACTTC
TRBJ2-7 . TRBD2 TRBV7-2 CASSLGTSGLYEQYF TGTGCCAGCAGCTTAGGGACTAGCGGACTCTACGAGCAGTACTTC
TRBJ2-7 . TRBD2 TRBV7-9 CASSFTLAGDEQYF TGTGCCAGCAGCTTCACCTTGGCGGGAGACGAGCAGTACTTC
TRBJ2-7 . . TRBV30 CAWSIGEDLYEQYF TGTGCCTGGAGTATCGGGGAAGACCTATACGAGCAGTACTTC
TRBJ2-7 . TRBD2 TRBV10-3 CATGTSRVEQYF TGTGCCACTGGGACTAGCAGGGTCGAGCAGTACTTC
TRBJ2-1 . TRBD2 TRBV7-8 CASSPDGSGRAGEQFF TGTGCCAGCAGCCCTGATGGTAGCGGGAGGGCAGGTGAGCAGTTCTTC
TRBJ1-6 . . TRBV2 CASSDSGFGSPLHF TGTGCCAGCAGTGACTCCGGATTCGGTTCACCCCTCCACTTT
TRBJ1-3 . . TRBV7-2 CASSASRSSDTIYF TGTGCCAGCAGCGCCAGTCGATCGTCGGACACCATATATTTT
TRBJ1-1 once . TRBV10-2 CASSDPGGAFF TGCGCCAGCAGTGATCCGGGTGGAGCTTTCTTT
TRBJ1-1 . . TRBV5-1 CASSLLGDSNTEAFF TGCGCCAGCAGCTTGCTCGGGGACTCGAACACTGAAGCTTTCTTT
TRBJ1-4 once . TRBV18 CASSPPGSFEKLFF TGTGCCAGCTCACCACCGGGCAGTTTTGAAAAACTGTTTTTT
TRBJ2-3 . . TRBV5-8 CASSPGGGTNTDTQYF TGTGCCAGCAGCCCCGGGGGCGGAACCAACACAGATACGCAGTATTTT
TRBJ2-1 . . TRBV7-9 CASSSYLSEEQFF TGTGCCAGCAGCTCATATTTGAGCGAGGAGCAGTTCTTC
TRBJ1-2 . . TRBV30 CAWRAGSGGYTF TGTGCCTGGAGAGCCGGATCGGGAGGCTACACCTTC
TRBJ2-1 . TRBD2 TRBV6-5 CASSYPTSGYNEQFF TGTGCCAGCAGTTACCCGACTAGCGGCTACAATGAGCAGTTCTTC
TRBJ2-5 . TRBD2 TRBV19 CASHPRRTSGRSQETQYF TGTGCCAGTCACCCCCGGAGGACTAGCGGGAGATCCCAAGAGACCCAGTACTTC
TRBJ2-3 . . TRBV6-4 CASSDAWDSTDTQYF TGTGCCAGCAGTGACGCCTGGGACAGCACAGATACGCAGTATTTT
TRBJ1-3 . . TRBV19 CASMSSGNTIYF TGTGCCAGTATGTCCTCTGGAAACACCATATATTTT
TRBJ1-2 . . TRBV18 CASSPGGRINYGYTF TGTGCCAGCTCCCCGGGCGGACGGATTAACTATGGCTACACCTTC
TRBJ2-1 . . TRBV18 CASSPQGGEQFF TGTGCCAGCTCACCACAGGGAGGTGAGCAGTTCTTC
TRBJ1-3 . TRBD1 TRBV30 CAWRRGRGGNTIYF TGTGCCTGGCGTAGGGGGCGCGGTGGAAACACCATATATTTT
TRBJ2-2 . TRBD1 TRBV6-5 CASLPGTVNTGELFF TGTGCCAGCCTCCCCGGGACAGTCAACACCGGGGAGCTGTTTTTT
TRBJ1-2 . . TRBV7-9 CASSLLSNYGYTF TGTGCCAGCAGCTTACTGTCTAACTATGGCTACACCTTC
TRBJ1-3 . TRBD1 TRBV6-6 CATDRVPGNTIYF TGTGCCACGGACAGGGTTCCTGGAAACACCATATATTTT
TRBJ2-1 once TRBD2 TRBV5-6 CASSLERGTYNEQFF TGTGCCAGCAGCTTGGAGCGGGGGACGTACAATGAGCAGTTCTTC
TRBJ2-7 . . TRBV11-1 CASSLPPPGTVSYEQYF TGTGCCAGCAGCTTGCCGCCCCCCGGGACGGTCTCCTACGAGCAGTACTTC
TRBJ2-3 . TRBD2 TRBV11-2 CASSLPGGGRTDTQYF TGTGCCAGCAGCCTCCCCGGGGGAGGGAGGACAGATACGCAGTATTTT
TRBJ2-3 . . TRBV5-1 CASSLATVDTQYF TGCGCCAGCAGCTTGGCCACGGTTGACACGCAGTATTTT
TRBJ2-5 . TRBD1 TRBV6-6 CASSYAQGKGETQYF TGTGCCAGCAGTTACGCACAGGGGAAGGGAGAGACCCAGTACTTC
TRBJ1-2 . TRBD1 TRBV13 CASSLGGQGNYGYTF TGTGCCAGCAGCTTAGGAGGACAGGGGAACTATGGCTACACCTTC
TRBJ2-5 once . TRBV6-5 CASRLGGVQETQYF TGTGCCAGCAGACTGGGCGGGGTCCAAGAGACCCAGTACTTC
TRBJ2-2 . TRBD2 TRBV6-4 CASSDSASGGAGELFF TGTGCCAGCAGTGACTCCGCTAGCGGGGGCGCCGGGGAGCTGTTTTTT
TRBJ2-3 . TRBD1 TRBV2 CASRGQGTTDTQYF TGTGCCAGCAGAGGACAGGGAACCACAGATACGCAGTATTTT
TRBJ2-7 . TRBD1 TRBV5-4 CASSLDRGRGEQYF TGTGCCAGCAGCCTAGACAGGGGGCGAGGCGAGCAGTACTTC
TRBJ2-1 few TRBD2 TRBV4-2 CASSGGLGGGDNEQFF TGTGCCAGCAGCGGGGGACTCGGCGGGGGAGACAATGAGCAGTTCTTC
TRBJ2-7 . . TRBV9 CASSLQELGEQYF TGTGCCAGCAGCCTTCAGGAGTTAGGGGAGCAGTACTTC
TRBJ2-7 once . TRBV10-3 CAISGQGGSYEQYF TGTGCCATCAGTGGGCAGGGGGGCTCCTACGAGCAGTACTTC
TRBJ1-1 . . TRBV9 CASSVAPRTDTEAFF TGTGCCAGCAGCGTAGCTCCTAGGACAGACACTGAAGCTTTCTTT
TRBJ2-7 . TRBD1 TRBV7-8 CASSPPQGASPYEQYF TGTGCCAGCAGCCCCCCGCAGGGGGCGAGCCCCTACGAGCAGTACTTC
TRBJ2-1 . TRBD1 TRBV2 CASKLSAGGHNEQFF TGTGCCAGCAAACTCTCGGCAGGGGGACACAATGAGCAGTTCTTC
TRBJ2-1 . TRBD1 TRBV5-4 CASSQDRGTYNEQFF TGTGCCAGCAGCCAGGACAGGGGTACCTACAATGAGCAGTTCTTC
TRBJ2-5 . . TRBV5-4 CASSLVHKETQYF TGTGCCAGCAGCTTGGTACACAAAGAGACCCAGTACTTC
TRBJ1-3 . . TRBV7-9 CASSFQGSGNTIYF TGTGCCAGCAGCTTCCAGGGGTCAGGAAACACCATATATTTT
TRBJ1-1 . . TRBV6-5 CASSDSQTEAFF TGTGCCAGCAGTGACAGCCAGACTGAAGCTTTCTTT
TRBJ2-7 . TRBD2 TRBV11-2 CASSRTSGSPREQYF TGTGCCAGCAGCCGCACTAGCGGGAGTCCCCGCGAGCAGTACTTC
TRBJ2-2 . . TRBV4-1 CASSQGQGRTGELFF TGCGCCAGCAGCCAAGGCCAGGGGAGGACCGGGGAGCTGTTTTTT
TRBJ2-3 . TRBD2 TRBV5-8 CASTSGLARGRQTDTQYF TGTGCCAGCACCTCGGGACTAGCGCGGGGACGACAAACAGATACGCAGTATTTT
TRBJ2-7 . TRBD2 TRBV7-6 CASSLARGGTYEQYF TGTGCCAGCAGCTTAGCGCGGGGAGGGACTTACGAGCAGTACTTC
TRBJ2-6 . . TRBV10-3 CAISESMGSGLFSGANVLTF TGTGCCATCAGTGAGTCGATGGGAAGCGGGTTGTTCTCTGGGGCCAACGTCCTGACTTTC
TRBJ1-6 . . TRBV7-9 CASSLVPNSPLHF TGTGCCAGCAGCTTAGTTCCAAATTCACCCCTCCACTTT